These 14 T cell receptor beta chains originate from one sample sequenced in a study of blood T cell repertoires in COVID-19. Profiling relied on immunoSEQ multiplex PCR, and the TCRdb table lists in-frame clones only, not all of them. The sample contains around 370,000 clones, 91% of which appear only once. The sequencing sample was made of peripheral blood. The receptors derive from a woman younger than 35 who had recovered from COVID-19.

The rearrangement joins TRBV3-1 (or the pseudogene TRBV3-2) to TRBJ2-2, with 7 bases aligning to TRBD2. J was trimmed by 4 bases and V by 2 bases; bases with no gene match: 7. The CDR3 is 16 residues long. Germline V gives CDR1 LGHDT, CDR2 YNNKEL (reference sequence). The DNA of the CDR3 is TGTGCCAGCAGCCAATCTGCGGGAGTTGGCACCGGGGAGCTGTTTTTT. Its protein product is CASSQSAGVGTGELFF.

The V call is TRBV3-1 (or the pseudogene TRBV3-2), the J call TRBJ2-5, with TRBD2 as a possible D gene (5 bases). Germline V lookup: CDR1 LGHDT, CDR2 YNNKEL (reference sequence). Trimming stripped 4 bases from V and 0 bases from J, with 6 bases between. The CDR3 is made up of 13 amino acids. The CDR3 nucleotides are TGTGCCAGCAGCCGGACTCACCAAGAGACCCAGTACTTC. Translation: CASSRTHQETQYF.

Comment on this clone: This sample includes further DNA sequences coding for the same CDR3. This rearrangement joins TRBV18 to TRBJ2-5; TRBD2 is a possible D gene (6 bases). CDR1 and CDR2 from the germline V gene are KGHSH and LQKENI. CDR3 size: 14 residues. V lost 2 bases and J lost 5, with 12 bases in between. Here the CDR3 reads CASSPGGVRETQYF. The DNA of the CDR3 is TGTGCCAGCTCACCAGGCGGGGTCCGGGAGACCCAGTACTTC.

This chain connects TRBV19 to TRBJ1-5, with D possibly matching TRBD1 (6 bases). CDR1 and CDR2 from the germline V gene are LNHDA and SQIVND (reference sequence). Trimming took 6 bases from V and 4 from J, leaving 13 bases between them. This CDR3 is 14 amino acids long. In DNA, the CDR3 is TGTGCCAGTAGGCTGCGGACAGAAAATCAGCCCCAGCATTTT. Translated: CASRLRTENQPQHF.

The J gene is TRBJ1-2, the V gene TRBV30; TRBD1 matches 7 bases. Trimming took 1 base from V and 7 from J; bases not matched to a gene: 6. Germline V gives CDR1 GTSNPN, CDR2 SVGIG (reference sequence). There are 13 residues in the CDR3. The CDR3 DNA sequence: TGTGCCTGGAGTGAACAGGGGCCCCGTGGCTACACCTTC. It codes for CAWSEQGPRGYTF.

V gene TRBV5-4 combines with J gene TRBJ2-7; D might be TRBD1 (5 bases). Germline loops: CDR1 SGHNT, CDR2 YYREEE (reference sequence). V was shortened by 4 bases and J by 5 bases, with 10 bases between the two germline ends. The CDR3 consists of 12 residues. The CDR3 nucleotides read TGTGCCAGCAGCCGTGGACAAAACGAGCAGTACGTC. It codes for CASSRGQNEQYV.

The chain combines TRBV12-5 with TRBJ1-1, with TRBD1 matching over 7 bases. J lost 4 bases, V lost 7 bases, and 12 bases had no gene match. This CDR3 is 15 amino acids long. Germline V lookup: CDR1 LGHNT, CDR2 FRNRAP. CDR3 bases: TGTGCTAGTGCCCCCAGGGGGGTATATGGCACTGAAGCTTTCTTT. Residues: CASAPRGVYGTEAFF.

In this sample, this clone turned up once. CDR3 protein: CASSDFDRPGEYV. CDR3 nucleotides: TGTGCCAGCAGTGATTTCGATCGGCCAGGGGAGTACGTC. The V call is TRBV6-1, the J call TRBJ2-7; tentative D call: TRBD1 (6 bases). Germline assignment: CDR1 MNHNS and CDR2 SASEGT. CDR3 length: 13 residues. Trimming took off 3 bases at V and 11 bases at J, with 17 bases between the two ends.

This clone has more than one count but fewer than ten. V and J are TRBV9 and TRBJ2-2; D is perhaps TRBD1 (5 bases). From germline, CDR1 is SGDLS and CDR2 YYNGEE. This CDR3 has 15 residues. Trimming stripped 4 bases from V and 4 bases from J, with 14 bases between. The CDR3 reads CASSPGQGGTGELFF. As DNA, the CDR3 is TGTGCCAGCAGCCCCGGACAAGGTGGCACCGGGGAGCTGTTTTTT.

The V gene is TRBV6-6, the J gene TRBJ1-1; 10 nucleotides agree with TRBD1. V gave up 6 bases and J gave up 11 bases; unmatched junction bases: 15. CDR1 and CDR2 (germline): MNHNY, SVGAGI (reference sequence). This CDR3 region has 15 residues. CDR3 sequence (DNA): TGTGCCAGCAGCCAGGGGAGACAGGGGGCGCGGATGGCTTTCTTT. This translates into CASSQGRQGARMAFF.

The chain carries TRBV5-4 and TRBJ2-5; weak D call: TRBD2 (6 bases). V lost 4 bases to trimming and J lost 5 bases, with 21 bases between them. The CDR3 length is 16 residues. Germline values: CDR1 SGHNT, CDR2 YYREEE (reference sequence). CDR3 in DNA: TGTGCCAGCAGCACCCCGAATCCTAGCGTGGTGGAGACCCAGTACTTC. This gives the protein CASSTPNPSVVETQYF.

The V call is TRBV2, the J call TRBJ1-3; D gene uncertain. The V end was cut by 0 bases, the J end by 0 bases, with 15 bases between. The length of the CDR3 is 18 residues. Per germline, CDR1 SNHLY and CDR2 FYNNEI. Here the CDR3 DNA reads TGTGCCAGCAGTGAAGCGCTCGTCGGGGTAAGCTCTGGAAACACCATATATTTT. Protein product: CASSEALVGVSSGNTIYF.

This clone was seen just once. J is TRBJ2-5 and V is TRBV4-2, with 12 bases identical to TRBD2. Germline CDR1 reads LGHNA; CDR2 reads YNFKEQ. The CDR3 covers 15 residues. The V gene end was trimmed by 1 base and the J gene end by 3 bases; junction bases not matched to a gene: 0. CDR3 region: CASSQGTSGKETQYF. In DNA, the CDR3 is TGTGCCAGCAGCCAAGGGACTAGCGGGAAAGAGACCCAGTACTTC.

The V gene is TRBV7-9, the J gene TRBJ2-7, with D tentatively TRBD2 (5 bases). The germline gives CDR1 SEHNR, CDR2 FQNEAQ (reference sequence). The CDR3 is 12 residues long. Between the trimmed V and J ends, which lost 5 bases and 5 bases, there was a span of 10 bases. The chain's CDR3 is CASSGNGDEQYV. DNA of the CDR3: TGTGCCAGCAGCGGTAACGGGGACGAGCAGTACGTC.